The 30 T cell receptor beta chains presented below share a single source sample, sequenced in a study of T cell repertoires in cytomegalovirus infection. TCRdb passed the reads through MiXCR, listing each CDR3 protein once. The sample lists roughly 150,000 distinct CDR3 sequences, about 25% seen once, with 9.5% to 13% in the top ten. Sequencing used PBMCs. These receptors all come from a human donor in good health (CMV status not recorded). Some clones in this sample may be carry-over from other donors' samples.

The rearrangement links TRBV15 to TRBJ1-6, with D hard to call. Germline CDR1 LNHNV, CDR2 YYDKDF (reference sequence). CDR3 size: 15 residues. V lost 0 bases and J 5 bases, leaving 8 bases between the germline ends. The CDR3 sequence: CATSREWADNSPLHF. The CDR3 nucleotides read TGTGCCACCAGCAGAGAATGGGCGGATAATTCACCCCTCCACTTT.

A note on this clonotype: A read error may be the cause here, since a much bigger clone is one base away. The chain employs TRBV11-3 and TRBJ2-3, with TRBD2 as a possible D gene (6 bases). The CDR3 is made up of 14 amino acids. Per germline, CDR1 SGHNT and CDR2 YENEEA. The CDR3 spells CASSPRDSPDTPYF. In nucleotides, the CDR3 is TGTGCCAGCAGCCCCCGGGACTCCCCAGATACGCCGTATTTT. Variable domain in full (rest from reference TRBV11-3 and TRBJ2-3): EAGVVQSPRYKIIEKKQPVAFWCNPISGHNTLYWYLQNLGQGPELLIRYENEEAVDDSQLPKDRFSAERLKGVDSTLKIQPAELGDSAVYLCASSPRDSPDTPYFGPGTRLTVL.

Only a few counts were recorded for this clonotype. V and J are TRBV5-4 and TRBJ2-7; D not resolved. The CDR3 contains 13 residues. Germline V gene sequence: CDR1 SGHNT, CDR2 YYREEE (reference sequence). Trimming left V 2 bases short and J 1 base short, with 7 bases between. The CDR3 coding sequence is TGTGCCAGCAGCTTCGACCTTTCCTACGAGCAGTACTTC. Encoded protein: CASSFDLSYEQYF.

The rearrangement joins TRBV15 to TRBJ2-3; the D gene is possibly TRBD2 (5 bases). This CDR3 is built from 15 residues. The V end was cut by 8 bases, the J end by 0 bases, with 15 bases between. Germline CDR1 and CDR2: LNHNV and YYDKDF (reference sequence). CDR3 coding DNA: TGTGCCACCGGAGAGAGAGGGCCTAGCACAGATACGCAGTATTTT. Translating gives CATGERGPSTDTQYF.

The genes are TRBV6-6 and TRBJ2-5, with no clear D. Trimming shortened V by 4 bases and J by 5 bases, and 14 bases separated the two germline ends. Germline CDR1 is MNHNY and CDR2 is SVGAGI (reference sequence). The CDR3 is 14 residues long. The CDR3 loop is CASSSTSLWETQYF. Here the CDR3 DNA reads TGTGCCAGCAGTTCCACCAGCTTATGGGAGACCCAGTACTTC.

The V and J genes are TRBV18 and TRBJ1-6; D uncertain. V gave up 6 bases and J gave up 10 bases, with 13 bases separating them. The length of the CDR3 is 13 residues. Germline CDR1 KGHSH, CDR2 LQKENI. For the CDR3, the DNA is TGTGCCAGCTCGCCTACCGAAATGTCACCCCTCCACTTT. It codes for CASSPTEMSPLHF.

This clonotype has more than one count but fewer than ten. The chain recombines TRBV7-8 with TRBJ2-7, with D possibly TRBD1 on 6 matching bases. The V and J ends lost 4 bases and 7 bases respectively, with 14 bases between them. The CDR3 runs to 13 residues. Germline-derived CDR1 and CDR2 are SGHVS and FQNEAQ. CDR3: CASSYLQGVEQYF. The CDR3 bases are TGTGCCAGCAGCTATCTACAGGGAGTTGAGCAGTACTTC.

This sequence joins TRBV23-1 and TRBJ2-5; 10 nucleotides align to TRBD1. Being an ORF, TRBV23-1 has a function that is uncertain. The CDR3 extends over 15 amino acids. The trim removed 5 bases at V and 5 bases at J, leaving 8 bases unmatched. Here the CDR3 reads CASSYATGGTETQYF. The CDR3 nucleotides are TGCGCCAGCAGTTACGCGACAGGGGGCACGGAGACCCAGTACTTC.

The chain links TRBV5-1 to TRBJ1-4; D possibly corresponds to TRBD1 (5 bases). The V gene lost 1 base and the J gene lost 8 bases, with 12 bases spanning the gap. This CDR3 spans 14 amino acids. Germline loops: CDR1 SGHRS, CDR2 YFSETQ. The CDR3 DNA reads TGCGCCAGCAGCTTGTTCGACCGGGGCGAAAAACTGTTTTTT. As protein: CASSLFDRGEKLFF.

The table lists this clonotype with a few counts. The genes are TRBV28 and TRBJ1-5; D is unclear. Germline V gene sequence: CDR1 MDHEN, CDR2 SYDVKM. V lost 3 bases and J 1 base, leaving 10 bases between the germline ends. The CDR3 extends over 15 amino acids. CDR3 bases: TGTGCCAGCAGTTTTTTGATGGGAAGCAATCAGCCCCAGCATTTT. This translates into CASSFLMGSNQPQHF.

Details on this clonotype: A much more abundant neighbour one base away suggests this may be a read error. The chain uses TRBV7-2 and TRBJ1-1; D may be TRBD1 (5 bases). Trimming pared 4 bases from V and 8 bases from J, leaving 14 bases between. The CDR3 loop spans 13 amino acids. Germline loops: CDR1 SGHTA, CDR2 FQGNSA. The CDR3 is CTSSYGLTVEAFF. The CDR3 nucleotides are TGTACCAGCAGCTACGGGCTGACAGTCGAAGCTTTCTTT.

This chain connects TRBV20-1 to TRBJ2-5; 13 bases are shared with TRBD2. Losses at the gene ends were 6 bases for V and 2 bases for J; bases not matched to a gene: 3. Germline CDR1 and CDR2: DFQATT and SNEGSKA (reference sequence). CDR3 length: 14 amino acids. CDR3 sequence reads: CSAQLAGGQETQYF. The CDR3 region has the DNA TGCAGTGCGCAACTAGCGGGAGGGCAAGAGACCCAGTACTTC.

The chain uses TRBV6-5 and TRBJ2-2; the D is unclear. The V end lost 10 bases, the J end lost 4 bases, and 19 bases lay between the germline ends. The CDR3 consists of 15 residues. The V gene's germline CDR1 is MNHEY and CDR2 SVGAGI. CDR3 in amino acids: CATPSAVSPTGELFF. CDR3 in DNA: TGTGCCACCCCTAGTGCGGTTAGTCCCACCGGGGAGCTGTTTTTT.

This clonotype showed up just a few times. The chain carries TRBV5-5 and TRBJ2-3; D is undetermined. From germline, CDR1 is SGHKS and CDR2 YYEKEE (reference sequence). This CDR3 is 15 amino acids long. Trimming pared 2 bases from V and 2 bases from J, leaving 12 bases between. The CDR3 region has the DNA TGTGCCAGCAGCTTAGAGGATTTGAACACAGATACGCAGTATTTT. The encoded protein is CASSLEDLNTDTQYF.

At least ten counts were recorded for this clonotype. This chain joins TRBV12-3 or TRBV12-4 and TRBJ2-1; 7 positions agree with TRBD2. Trimming took 6 bases from V and 3 from J; bases not matched to a gene: 5. The CDR3 extends over 14 amino acids. The DNA of the CDR3 is TGTGCCAGCAGGGGCGGGGGTATCTACAATGAGCAGTTCTTC. Amino acid sequence: CASRGGGIYNEQFF.

This clonotype was found a few times. The chain couples TRBV6-5 to TRBJ2-4; 7 bases map to TRBD2. V shed 7 bases and J 4 bases; nucleotides not matched to a gene: 7. This CDR3 has 14 residues. CDR1 and CDR2 from the germline V gene are MNHEY and SVGAGI. The CDR3 region is CASIGLADKNIQYF. CDR3 DNA sequence: TGTGCCAGCATCGGGCTAGCGGATAAAAACATTCAGTACTTC.

This clonotype was seen only a few times. The chain couples TRBV27 to TRBJ2-5; no clear D gene. The CDR3 has 13 amino acids. CDR1 is MNHEY and CDR2 is SMNVEV in the germline V gene (reference sequence). Trimming removed 3 bases from V and 2 bases from J, with 7 bases in between. CDR3 region: CASSFSLQETQYF. In nucleotides, the CDR3 is TGTGCCAGCAGTTTTAGCCTTCAAGAGACCCAGTACTTC.

The rearrangement uses TRBV2 and TRBJ2-7; D unclear. The CDR3 is made up of 14 amino acids. Germline lookup yields CDR1 SNHLY and CDR2 FYNNEI. The V end was cut by 6 bases, the J end by 1 base, with 13 bases between. The CDR3 region is CASRTVGESYEQYF. The DNA of the CDR3 is TGTGCCAGCAGGACGGTTGGGGAATCCTACGAGCAGTACTTC. Combining the CDR3 with reference TRBV2 and TRBJ2-7 gives the whole variable domain EPEVTQTPSHQVTQMGQEVILRCVPISNHLYFYWYRQILGQKVEFLVSFYNNEISEKSEIFDDQFSVERPDGSNFTLKIRSTKLEDSAMYFCASRTVGESYEQYFGPGTRLTVT.

Many counts were recorded for this clonotype. The V and J genes are TRBV7-2 and TRBJ1-3; D possibly corresponds to TRBD1 (5 bases). Trimming removed 3 bases from V and 1 base from J, with 13 bases in between. CDR1 is SGHTA, CDR2 FQGNSA, per germline. This CDR3 has 16 amino acids. CDR3 sequence: CASSLGPLMSGNTIYF. CDR3 coding DNA: TGTGCCAGCAGCTTGGGGCCACTTATGTCTGGAAACACCATATATTTT.

This clonotype was seen a few times. The chain carries TRBV6-5 and TRBJ2-7; 11 bases are shared with TRBD2. The V segment lost 2 bases and the J segment 4 bases; nucleotides outside the gene matches: 4. CDR1 is MNHEY and CDR2 is SVGAGI in the germline V gene. CDR3 length equals 15 residues. The CDR3 coding sequence is TGTGCCAGCAGTTACAGGGGACTAGCGGTTTACGAGCAGTACTTC. The encoded protein is CASSYRGLAVYEQYF.

This clonotype was seen ten or more times. This chain uses TRBV6-2 or TRBV6-3 with TRBJ1-1; D ambiguous. Trimming removed 5 bases from V and 4 bases from J, with 11 bases in between. CDR1 and CDR2 from the germline V gene are MNHEY and SVGEGT. The CDR3 loop spans 13 amino acids. The DNA of the CDR3 is TGTGCCAGCAGTGACGGTGCGGGCACTGAAGCTTTCTTT. It specifies CASSDGAGTEAFF.

This clonotype showed up just once. This could be a read error, since a much larger clone is one nucleotide away. The chain combines TRBV24-1 with TRBJ2-7; no reliable D call. Germline V gives CDR1 KGHDR, CDR2 SFDVKD. CDR3 length: 13 residues. Trimming left V 6 bases short and J 4 bases short, with 12 bases between. The CDR3 loop reads CATSNSLSYEQYF. The DNA of the CDR3 is TGTGCCACCAGTAATTCCCTTTCGTACGAGCAGTACTTC.

In its sample, this clonotype was seen many times. The chain is built from TRBV7-2 and TRBJ2-2, with 13 bases aligning to TRBD2. The CDR3 runs 17 residues. Per germline, CDR1 SGHTA and CDR2 FQGNSA. The J segment lost 12 bases and the V segment lost 0 bases, leaving 10 bases of the junction unmatched. The CDR3 reads CASSLAGTSGIPGKLFF. The CDR3 DNA reads TGTGCCAGCAGCTTAGCCGGGACTAGCGGGATACCGGGGAAGCTGTTTTTT.

This chain joins TRBV28 and TRBJ2-7; D is unclear. CDR3 length: 13 amino acids. Trimming removed 1 base at V and 2 bases at J, with 6 bases between. The V gene's germline CDR1 is MDHEN and CDR2 SYDVKM. CDR3 in amino acids: CASSLLTPYEQYF. The CDR3 DNA is TGTGCCAGCAGTTTATTGACCCCCTACGAGCAGTACTTC.

The table lists this clonotype with a count of one. The chain uses TRBV20-1 and TRBJ2-7; TRBD2 agrees at 14 bases. CDR1 is DFQATT, CDR2 SNEGSKA, per germline (reference sequence). V shed 5 bases, J shed 0 bases, and the junction held 6 bases outside the gene matches. The CDR3 runs to 16 residues. The CDR3 loop reads CSAEGLAGAGSYEQYF. The DNA of the CDR3 is TGCAGTGCTGAGGGACTAGCGGGAGCCGGCTCCTACGAGCAGTACTTC.

The chain is built from TRBV4-2 and TRBJ1-6; possibly TRBD1 for D (6 bases). The germline V and J ends were trimmed by 2 bases and 4 bases, with 12 bases remaining between them. This CDR3 region has 16 residues. CDR1 LGHNA and CDR2 YNFKEQ come from the germline V gene. The CDR3 here is CASSQTGKGYNSPLHF. For the CDR3, the DNA is TGTGCCAGCAGCCAAACAGGGAAAGGGTATAATTCACCCCTCCACTTT.

This clonotype was detected only a few times. This chain uses TRBV4-1 with TRBJ2-2; 7 bases align to TRBD1. Looked up from germline, CDR1 is MGHRA and CDR2 is YSYEKL. V lost 0 bases and J lost 3; bases outside the gene matches: 4. The CDR3 runs 16 residues. CDR3 sequence reads: CASSQERGRDTGELFF. The DNA of the CDR3 is TGCGCCAGCAGCCAAGAGAGGGGGCGCGACACCGGGGAGCTGTTTTTT.

The CDR3 coding sequence is TGTGCCAGCAGAAGCGGGACTCAGAGCTCCTACGAGCAGTACTTC. It specifies CASRSGTQSSYEQYF. This chain links TRBV12-3 or TRBV12-4 with TRBJ2-7; 7 positions agree with TRBD2. V lost 6 bases and J lost 0; bases outside the gene matches: 8. The CDR3 is 15 amino acids.

This clonotype was seen at least ten times. V gene TRBV7-8 combines with J gene TRBJ2-1; 8 nucleotides align to TRBD2. CDR3 length: 18 residues. The ends lost 5 bases at V and 1 base at J; junction bases unmatched: 13. Germline CDR1 reads SGHVS; CDR2 reads FQNEAQ. CDR3 sequence: CASSADKGKRESYNEQFF. CDR3 nucleotide sequence: TGTGCCAGCAGCGCAGACAAGGGGAAGCGGGAGTCCTACAATGAGCAGTTCTTC.

The CDR3 DNA sequence: TGTGCCAGCAGCCAGCTAAGGTTCAACCTCCCCTACGAGCAGTACTTC. Amino acids: CASSQLRFNLPYEQYF. V is TRBV27 and J is TRBJ2-7; D gene ambiguous. Germline V gives CDR1 MNHEY, CDR2 SMNVEV (reference sequence). Trimming left V 6 bases short and J 2 bases short, with 20 bases between. This CDR3 has 16 residues.